A selection of T cell receptor beta chains follows, all from one sample in a study of CD8 T cells in ankylosing spondylitis. TCRdb passed the 5' RACE reads through MiXCR, listing each CDR3 protein once. The sample includes 250,000 to 300,000 distinct CDR3 sequences, 20% seen only once; the top ten take roughly 8%. The sequenced sample consisted of blood, either unsorted or a sorted T cell fraction (not recorded which). The receptors shown here come from a male donor with ankylosing spondylitis or in good health (not recorded which). Both conserved end residues are part of each CDR3. Fields, in order: D gene, V gene, clone size, J gene, CDR3 length, CDR3 protein, CDR3 DNA. A D gene is named only where the DNA matches it firmly. The size entry is marked missing in some rows and otherwise reads once, few, many or a size class.

d_call: -; v_call: TRBV20-1; clone_size: -; j_call: TRBJ1-2; cdr3_length: 13; cdr3_aa: CSARAGRNYGYTF; cdr3_nt: TGCAGTGCTAGAGCGGGACGGAACTATGGCTACACCTTC
d_call: -; v_call: TRBV5-4; clone_size: many; j_call: TRBJ2-1; cdr3_length: 13; cdr3_aa: CASSLAGDSEQFF; cdr3_nt: TGTGCCAGCAGCTTGGCGGGAGATTCTGAGCAGTTCTTC
d_call: TRBD1; v_call: TRBV12-3/TRBV12-4; clone_size: -; j_call: TRBJ1-1; cdr3_length: 15; cdr3_aa: CASSFPGQGNTEAFF; cdr3_nt: TGTGCCAGCAGTTTCCCGGGACAGGGTAACACTGAAGCTTTCTTT
d_call: -; v_call: TRBV20-1; clone_size: few; j_call: TRBJ2-1; cdr3_length: 13; cdr3_aa: CRVTGDPYNEQFF; cdr3_nt: TGCAGAGTTACGGGAGACCCCTACAATGAGCAGTTCTTC
d_call: -; v_call: TRBV5-1; clone_size: -; j_call: TRBJ1-2; cdr3_length: 14; cdr3_aa: CASSSTGTGDGYTF; cdr3_nt: TGCGCCAGCAGCTCTACAGGGACCGGGGATGGCTACACCTTC
d_call: TRBD2; v_call: TRBV10-3; clone_size: -; j_call: TRBJ2-1; cdr3_length: 13; cdr3_aa: CAIAGLGYNEQFF; cdr3_nt: TGTGCCATAGCGGGACTAGGCTACAATGAGCAGTTCTTC
d_call: -; v_call: TRBV9; clone_size: few; j_call: TRBJ1-1; cdr3_length: 13; cdr3_aa: CASSIHMNTEAFF; cdr3_nt: TGTGCCAGCAGCATACATATGAACACTGAAGCTTTCTTT
d_call: -; v_call: TRBV5-1; clone_size: -; j_call: TRBJ2-1; cdr3_length: 15; cdr3_aa: CASSPTAGTYNEQFF; cdr3_nt: TGCGCCAGCAGCCCTACTGCCGGGACTTACAATGAGCAGTTCTTC
d_call: -; v_call: TRBV10-3; clone_size: many; j_call: TRBJ2-3; cdr3_length: 11; cdr3_aa: CAIQGTYTQYF; cdr3_nt: TGTGCCATCCAAGGAACGTATACGCAGTATTTT
d_call: -; v_call: TRBV5-5; clone_size: few; j_call: TRBJ2-5; cdr3_length: 14; cdr3_aa: CASSLRASQETQYF; cdr3_nt: TGTGCCAGCAGCTTGCGGGCCAGCCAAGAGACCCAGTACTTC
d_call: TRBD1; v_call: TRBV2; clone_size: -; j_call: TRBJ1-4; cdr3_length: 15; cdr3_aa: CASREWDRVGEKLFF; cdr3_nt: TGTGCCAGCAGAGAATGGGACAGGGTTGGTGAAAAACTGTTTTTT
d_call: -; v_call: TRBV20-1; clone_size: few; j_call: TRBJ1-1; cdr3_length: 13; cdr3_aa: CSAHHTGNTEAFF; cdr3_nt: TGCAGTGCTCACCATACAGGGAACACTGAAGCTTTCTTT
d_call: TRBD2; v_call: TRBV12-3/TRBV12-4; clone_size: -; j_call: TRBJ2-3; cdr3_length: 15; cdr3_aa: CASTPGTSGTDTQYF; cdr3_nt: TGTGCCAGCACCCCCGGGACTAGCGGCACAGATACGCAGTATTTT
d_call: -; v_call: TRBV20-1; clone_size: few; j_call: TRBJ1-5; cdr3_length: 15; cdr3_aa: CSARDPRDPNQPQHF; cdr3_nt: TGCAGTGCTAGAGATCCGAGGGACCCCAATCAGCCCCAGCATTTT
d_call: -; v_call: TRBV5-1; clone_size: many; j_call: TRBJ1-1; cdr3_length: 15; cdr3_aa: CASSLARGMNTEAFF; cdr3_nt: TGCGCCAGCAGCTTGGCCCGGGGGATGAACACTGAAGCTTTCTTT
d_call: -; v_call: TRBV5-1; clone_size: few; j_call: TRBJ2-3; cdr3_length: 15; cdr3_aa: CASSLGHKGADTQYF; cdr3_nt: TGCGCCAGCAGCTTGGGACATAAAGGGGCAGATACGCAGTATTTT
d_call: -; v_call: TRBV5-1; clone_size: -; j_call: TRBJ2-5; cdr3_length: 16; cdr3_aa: CASSFVGAGEQETQYF; cdr3_nt: TGCGCCAGCAGCTTTGTGGGGGCGGGGGAACAAGAGACCCAGTACTTC
d_call: -; v_call: TRBV29-1; clone_size: few; j_call: TRBJ2-1; cdr3_length: 14; cdr3_aa: CSVELALLHNEQFF; cdr3_nt: TGCAGCGTTGAATTAGCCCTCCTTCACAATGAGCAGTTCTTC
d_call: -; v_call: TRBV2; clone_size: -; j_call: TRBJ2-1; cdr3_length: 13; cdr3_aa: CASSEGQRNEQFF; cdr3_nt: TGTGCCAGCAGTGAAGGACAGCGCAATGAGCAGTTCTTC
d_call: TRBD2; v_call: TRBV25-1; clone_size: few; j_call: TRBJ2-3; cdr3_length: 17; cdr3_aa: CASSGGLAGPLADTQYF; cdr3_nt: TGTGCCAGCAGTGGCGGACTAGCGGGACCTTTGGCAGATACGCAGTATTTT
d_call: -; v_call: TRBV6-5; clone_size: -; j_call: TRBJ1-4; cdr3_length: 15; cdr3_aa: CASSYGGTDIEKLFF; cdr3_nt: TGTGCCAGCAGTTACGGAGGGACTGATATTGAAAAACTGTTTTTT
d_call: -; v_call: TRBV6-6; clone_size: -; j_call: TRBJ2-4; cdr3_length: 13; cdr3_aa: CASSVGIGDIQYF; cdr3_nt: TGTGCCAGCAGTGTGGGTATTGGTGACATTCAGTACTTC
d_call: -; v_call: TRBV12-3/TRBV12-4; clone_size: few; j_call: TRBJ1-2; cdr3_length: 13; cdr3_aa: CASSFNGPYGYTF; cdr3_nt: TGTGCCAGCAGTTTCAATGGGCCCTATGGCTACACCTTC
d_call: TRBD2; v_call: TRBV27; clone_size: few; j_call: TRBJ2-5; cdr3_length: 15; cdr3_aa: CASSSMTSGKETQYF; cdr3_nt: TGTGCCAGCAGTTCGATGACTAGCGGGAAGGAGACCCAGTACTTC
d_call: TRBD1; v_call: TRBV5-1; clone_size: -; j_call: TRBJ2-5; cdr3_length: 16; cdr3_aa: CASSDTGTVLGETQYF; cdr3_nt: TGCGCCAGCAGCGATACCGGGACAGTCCTAGGGGAGACCCAGTACTTC
d_call: TRBD2; v_call: TRBV12-3/TRBV12-4; clone_size: -; j_call: TRBJ2-1; cdr3_length: 14; cdr3_aa: CASSLTSGGGEQFF; cdr3_nt: TGTGCCAGCAGTTTAACTAGCGGAGGGGGGGAGCAGTTCTTC
d_call: -; v_call: TRBV24-1; clone_size: -; j_call: TRBJ1-1; cdr3_length: 13; cdr3_aa: CATSATGNTEAFF; cdr3_nt: TGTGCCACCAGTGCTACAGGGAACACTGAAGCTTTCTTT
d_call: TRBD2; v_call: TRBV5-1; clone_size: many; j_call: TRBJ2-1; cdr3_length: 15; cdr3_aa: CASSLSGTSPNEQFF; cdr3_nt: TGCGCCAGCAGCTTATCCGGGACTAGTCCCAATGAGCAGTTCTTC
d_call: TRBD2; v_call: TRBV20-1; clone_size: many; j_call: TRBJ2-2; cdr3_length: 16; cdr3_aa: CSATARTSGRTGELFF; cdr3_nt: TGCAGTGCTACTGCTCGGACTAGCGGGAGGACCGGGGAGCTGTTTTTT
d_call: TRBD1; v_call: TRBV12-3/TRBV12-4; clone_size: few; j_call: TRBJ1-1; cdr3_length: 13; cdr3_aa: CASRGQGATEAFF; cdr3_nt: TGTGCCAGCAGAGGACAGGGGGCCACTGAAGCTTTCTTT
d_call: -; v_call: TRBV6-1; clone_size: -; j_call: TRBJ1-1; cdr3_length: 14; cdr3_aa: CASSVLGGPVIAFF; cdr3_nt: TGTGCCAGCAGTGTTCTGGGGGGCCCGGTGATAGCTTTCTTT
d_call: -; v_call: TRBV12-3/TRBV12-4; clone_size: -; j_call: TRBJ1-2; cdr3_length: 11; cdr3_aa: CASSFQGGYTF; cdr3_nt: TGTGCCAGCAGTTTCCAGGGTGGCTACACCTTC
d_call: TRBD1; v_call: TRBV10-3; clone_size: -; j_call: TRBJ2-5; cdr3_length: 13; cdr3_aa: CAISTGDQETQYF; cdr3_nt: TGTGCCATCAGTACAGGGGACCAAGAGACCCAGTACTTC
d_call: -; v_call: TRBV18; clone_size: -; j_call: TRBJ2-4; cdr3_length: 16; cdr3_aa: CASSPSTGLTKNIQYF; cdr3_nt: TGTGCCAGCTCACCATCGACTGGACTGACCAAAAACATTCAGTACTTC
d_call: -; v_call: TRBV21-1; clone_size: few; j_call: TRBJ2-1; cdr3_length: 17; cdr3_aa: CASSKGGSGRIYNEQFF; cdr3_nt: TGTGCCAGCAGCAAAGGGGGTAGCGGGAGGATTTACAATGAGCAGTTCTTC
d_call: -; v_call: TRBV12-3/TRBV12-4; clone_size: -; j_call: TRBJ2-5; cdr3_length: 16; cdr3_aa: CASSLSPPVVKETQYF; cdr3_nt: TGTGCCAGCAGTTTATCCCCCCCAGTCGTGAAAGAGACCCAGTACTTC
d_call: TRBD1; v_call: TRBV29-1; clone_size: -; j_call: TRBJ1-4; cdr3_length: 13; cdr3_aa: CSVVTGGHEKLFF; cdr3_nt: TGCAGCGTCGTGACAGGGGGCCACGAAAAACTGTTTTTT
d_call: -; v_call: TRBV28; clone_size: -; j_call: TRBJ2-2; cdr3_length: 15; cdr3_aa: CASSFSTRDTGELFF; cdr3_nt: TGTGCCAGCAGTTTCTCTACCCGGGACACCGGGGAGCTGTTTTTT
d_call: -; v_call: TRBV20-1; clone_size: few; j_call: TRBJ2-3; cdr3_length: 15; cdr3_aa: CSARSQEAGTDTQYF; cdr3_nt: TGCAGTGCCAGATCTCAGGAGGCAGGCACAGATACGCAGTATTTT
d_call: TRBD2; v_call: TRBV5-1; clone_size: -; j_call: TRBJ2-5; cdr3_length: 14; cdr3_aa: CASSFTSDQETQYF; cdr3_nt: TGCGCCAGCAGCTTCACTAGCGATCAAGAGACCCAGTACTTC
d_call: -; v_call: TRBV5-1; clone_size: -; j_call: TRBJ2-3; cdr3_length: 16; cdr3_aa: CASSLGFGDVTDTQYF; cdr3_nt: TGCGCCAGCAGCTTGGGGTTTGGGGACGTCACAGATACGCAGTATTTT
d_call: -; v_call: TRBV5-1; clone_size: few; j_call: TRBJ2-5; cdr3_length: 13; cdr3_aa: CASSSAGTGTQYF; cdr3_nt: TGCGCCAGCAGCTCTGCGGGAACGGGGACCCAGTACTTC
d_call: -; v_call: TRBV28; clone_size: -; j_call: TRBJ1-1; cdr3_length: 14; cdr3_aa: CASSLGGLKPEAFF; cdr3_nt: TGTGCCAGCAGCTTAGGGGGGTTGAAACCTGAAGCTTTCTTT
d_call: -; v_call: TRBV5-1; clone_size: -; j_call: TRBJ2-5; cdr3_length: 13; cdr3_aa: CASSLAYGETQYF; cdr3_nt: TGCGCCAGCAGCTTGGCATACGGGGAGACCCAGTACTTC
d_call: TRBD1; v_call: TRBV7-9; clone_size: -; j_call: TRBJ2-3; cdr3_length: 16; cdr3_aa: CASSSGTASSTDTQYF; cdr3_nt: TGTGCCAGCAGCTCGGGGACAGCCTCTAGCACAGATACGCAGTATTTT
d_call: -; v_call: TRBV29-1; clone_size: -; j_call: TRBJ2-3; cdr3_length: 14; cdr3_aa: CSVEGSGPTDTQYF; cdr3_nt: TGCAGCGTTGAAGGTTCAGGGCCTACAGATACGCAGTATTTT
d_call: -; v_call: TRBV3-1; clone_size: -; j_call: TRBJ2-3; cdr3_length: 16; cdr3_aa: CASSQEVSGFTDTQYF; cdr3_nt: TGTGCCAGCAGCCAAGAAGTATCTGGCTTCACAGATACGCAGTATTTT
d_call: TRBD1; v_call: TRBV7-3; clone_size: many; j_call: TRBJ2-5; cdr3_length: 13; cdr3_aa: CASSLSGDRAQYF; cdr3_nt: TGTGCCAGCAGCTTAAGCGGGGACAGGGCCCAGTACTTC
d_call: -; v_call: TRBV7-8; clone_size: -; j_call: TRBJ1-1; cdr3_length: 16; cdr3_aa: CASSLPIRGEMGAAFF; cdr3_nt: TGTGCCAGCAGCTTACCCATTAGAGGGGAAATGGGTGCAGCTTTCTTT
d_call: TRBD2; v_call: TRBV7-3; clone_size: -; j_call: TRBJ2-1; cdr3_length: 16; cdr3_aa: CASSLNGRVTYNEQFF; cdr3_nt: TGTGCCAGCAGCTTAAACGGGAGGGTGACCTACAATGAGCAGTTCTTC
d_call: -; v_call: TRBV12-3/TRBV12-4; clone_size: few; j_call: TRBJ1-4; cdr3_length: 13; cdr3_aa: CAGAGPLNEKLFF; cdr3_nt: TGTGCCGGAGCCGGGCCCCTTAATGAAAAACTGTTTTTT
d_call: -; v_call: TRBV5-1; clone_size: -; j_call: TRBJ2-5; cdr3_length: 11; cdr3_aa: CASSLMETQYF; cdr3_nt: TGCGCCAGCAGCTTGATGGAGACCCAGTACTTC